A single T cell receptor beta chain is shown here with its context. This receptor's antigen is unknown. Qualities for individual bases were not recorded, and no much larger clone is one base off. From its cysteine to its phenylalanine, the CDR3 spans 14 amino acids. Only CDR3 DNA is held: 42 bases, read in frame from base 1. The germline V gene supplies CDR1 SGHNT and CDR2 YENEEA. V drops 1 base and J drops 0 bases, leaving 4 bases in between. The sample originates from a study of blood T cell repertoires in COVID-19 (dated by TCRdb to 2018 to 2020). Regarding the study in general: Collaborator samples came from the United States, Italy and Spain and covered acute and convalescent phases of COVID-19. The prospective study material was composed of cDNA or gDNA derived from T cells, B-cell-depleted T cells, or PBMCs. Subjects who had been exposed to COVID-19, were actively infected with it, or had recovered from it provided the deeply sampled blood TCRbeta repertoires that made up the dataset. The repertoires were released in a freely available public database meant as a resource for research on the immune response to SARS-CoV-2. Samples came from the ongoing ImmuneRACE study (first 160 participants) plus 1,254 subjects from 6 global collaborators. A de-identified subject ID, COVID-19 status, age in years and sex were almost always included in the sample metadata. Where HLA class I and class II types were available, the types were taken from metadata supplied by the sample provider, not from assay-based typing. Overall study results and their limits: The quantity of clinical and demographic metadata differed by source and by participant and was supplied without curation.

TCRbeta CDR3 regions were amplified from genomic DNA using the immunoSEQ Assay, a bias-controlled multiplex PCR. The original methods were these. Nucleated cell counts per sample were estimated from amplification of reference gene primers within the assay. To quantify the absolute abundance of each unique TCRbeta CDR3 rearrangement, sequence reads were collapsed and filtered. For each sample, productive Simpson clonality was calculated by taking the square root of Simpson's diversity index across productive rearrangements. In TCRdb, the immuneACCESS table is reduced to in-frame sequences with V and J assigned. These tables do not hold every clone; where another copy was compared, an unresolved V gene accounts for under half, and the others remain unexplained. The V and J calls and the clone size are those of that table, but D and trimming were determined from the DNA. The sample records roughly 13,000 clones, roughly 90% of which are singletons. 4.5% to 6% of the sample belongs to the ten largest clones.

Collaborating institutions collected whole blood in K2EDTA tubes following their own protocols. Collaborator samples were shipped for TCRbeta analysis as frozen whole blood, isolated PBMCs, or DNA extracted from either sample type. Sequenced: peripheral blood. The clonotype originates from a human donor in a cohort sampled during active COVID-19. The V and J genes are TRBV11-3 and TRBJ2-1; the D gene is not confidently resolved. Read as DNA, the sequence is TGTGCCAGCAGCTTAGCGTCCTCCTACAATGAGCAGTTCTTC. Its coded protein is CASSLASSYNEQFF.